This passage covers 27 T cell receptor beta chains from one sample sequenced in a study of blood T cell repertoires in COVID-19. TCRdb's table, derived via immunoSEQ multiplex PCR, lists solely in-frame clones and lacks some. The sample contains around 250,000 clones, over 75% of which appear only once. The sample was PBMCs or T cells enriched from blood (not recorded which). The receptors were sampled from a woman between 45 and 65 years old who had recovered from COVID-19.

The CDR3 sequence: CASSFWGQNTEAFF. CDR3 nucleotides: TGCGCCAGCAGCTTTTGGGGGCAGAACACTGAAGCTTTCTTT. The chain carries TRBV5-1 and TRBJ1-1, with D maybe TRBD1 (6 bases). The V gene lost 2 bases and the J gene lost 1 base, with 9 bases spanning the gap. This CDR3 comprises 14 residues. In germline, CDR1 is SGHRS, CDR2 YFSETQ. Complete variable domain (other parts from reference TRBV5-1 and TRBJ1-1): KAGVTQTPRYLIKTRGQQVTLSCSPISGHRSVSWYQQTPGQGLQFLFEYFSETQRNKGNFPGRFSGRQFSNSRSEMNVSTLELGDSALYLCASSFWGQNTEAFFGQGTRLTVV.

The chain employs TRBV5-1 and TRBJ1-1, with 7 bases fitting TRBD1. V shed 4 bases, J shed 5 bases, and the junction held 5 bases outside the gene matches. This CDR3 region has 13 residues. The germline gives CDR1 SGHRS, CDR2 YFSETQ. The CDR3 region has the DNA TGCGCCAGCAGCACGACAGGGCGGACTGAAGCTTTCTTT. Residues: CASSTTGRTEAFF.

This sequence joins TRBV6-5 and TRBJ1-5; D is ambiguous. Germline V gene lookup returns CDR1 MNHEY and CDR2 SVGAGI. This CDR3 is built from 15 residues. Trimming left V 6 bases short and J 0 bases short, with 12 bases between. The CDR3 spells CASRSTESSNQPQHF. For the CDR3, the DNA is TGTGCCAGCAGATCCACAGAATCTAGCAATCAGCCCCAGCATTTT.

The rearrangement links TRBV6-5 to TRBJ2-7; 8 nucleotides line up with TRBD1. The V gene's germline CDR1 is MNHEY and CDR2 SVGAGI. Germline trimming cut 4 bases from V and 2 bases from J; bases unmatched to any gene: 7. CDR3 length: 15 amino acids. The CDR3 coding sequence is TGTGCCAGCAGTTTCCCAGGGGGCTCGACCTACGAGCAGTACTTC. Protein sequence: CASSFPGGSTYEQYF.

The chain recombines TRBV28 with TRBJ2-1; 9 bases fit TRBD1. Germline trimming cut 2 bases from V and 8 bases from J; bases unmatched to any gene: 7. The CDR3 spans 15 residues. CDR1 MDHEN and CDR2 SYDVKM come from the germline V gene. As DNA, the CDR3 is TGTGCCAGCAGTTTAGGAGACAGGGGGGCGGATGAGCAGTTCTTC. It translates to CASSLGDRGADEQFF.

The chain links TRBV5-1 to TRBJ2-5, with 7 positions matching TRBD1. J gave up 3 bases and V 4 bases, and 9 bases lay outside the gene matches. CDR1 and CDR2 from the germline V gene are SGHRS and YFSETQ. The CDR3 length is 15 residues. The CDR3 sequence: CASSIGNRGEETQYF. In nucleotides, the CDR3 is TGCGCCAGCAGCATCGGAAACAGGGGAGAAGAGACCCAGTACTTC.

This clone was observed a single time. The chain couples TRBV9 to TRBJ2-7, with D perhaps matching TRBD2 (6 bases). The length of the CDR3 is 15 residues. The V end lost 0 bases, the J end lost 1 base, and 11 bases lay between the germline ends. The germline V gene encodes CDR1 SGDLS and CDR2 YYNGEE. The CDR3 sequence is CASSVGTNPSYEQYF. For the CDR3, the DNA is TGTGCCAGCAGCGTAGGGACTAACCCGTCCTACGAGCAGTACTTC.

CDR3 coding DNA: TGTGCCAGCAGTGTAGAGGGACAGCGCTACTCCTACGAGCAGTACTTC. Translated, it gives CASSVEGQRYSYEQYF. The V and J genes are TRBV6-1 and TRBJ2-7; 7 bases are a match to TRBD1. V lost 4 bases, J lost 0 bases, and 9 bases stayed unmatched. The CDR3 runs to 16 residues. Germline assignment: CDR1 MNHNS and CDR2 SASEGT.

This clone was seen more than once but under ten times. Here the CDR3 DNA reads TGTGCCAGTAGTCGCAGCGGGGAGCTGTTTTTT. It codes for CASSRSGELFF. The chain combines TRBV19 with TRBJ2-2; D ambiguous. The V gene's germline CDR1 is LNHDA and CDR2 SQIVND (reference sequence). The CDR3 totals 11 residues. V lost 5 bases to trimming and J lost 7 bases, with 5 bases between them.

J is TRBJ2-7 and V is TRBV7-2; 11 nucleotides align to TRBD2. CDR1 and CDR2 (germline): SGHTA, FQGNSA. CDR3 size: 15 residues. V was pared by 5 bases and J by 1 base, with 4 bases of the junction left unmatched. The CDR3 nucleotides read TGTGCCAGCAGCAGTAGCGGGAGGGGTTCCTACGAGCAGTACTTC. This encodes CASSSSGRGSYEQYF.

V usage is TRBV12-3 or TRBV12-4 and J usage is TRBJ2-7, with D perhaps matching TRBD2 (6 bases). The CDR3 is made up of 13 amino acids. V was clipped by 3 bases and J by 4 bases, with 10 bases between them. The CDR3 loop reads CASSFGGRYEQYF. DNA of the CDR3: TGTGCCAGCAGTTTTGGGGGGAGGTACGAGCAGTACTTC.

V is TRBV6-1 and J is TRBJ2-3; TRBD2 agrees at 8 bases. CDR1 and CDR2 from the germline V gene are MNHNS and SASEGT. The CDR3 is 17 amino acids. V lost 0 bases to trimming and J lost 2 bases; unmatched junction nucleotides: 7. CDR3 in amino acids: CASSEAGSSGPTDTQYF. Written as DNA, the CDR3 is TGTGCCAGCAGTGAAGCGGGGTCTAGCGGGCCCACAGATACGCAGTATTTT.

V gene TRBV7-9 combines with J gene TRBJ2-5; D ambiguous. V lost 2 bases, J lost 3 bases, and 13 bases lay in between. The CDR3 extends over 15 amino acids. Germline assignment: CDR1 SEHNR and CDR2 FQNEAQ (reference sequence). CDR3 coding DNA: TGTGCCAGCAGCTTAATTGGGCCCCGAGAAGAGACCCAGTACTTC. Protein product: CASSLIGPREETQYF.

This chain connects TRBV28 to TRBJ2-3; possibly TRBD1 for D (7 bases). Trimming cost V 2 bases and J 7 bases, with 16 bases left between them. Germline V gene sequence: CDR1 MDHEN, CDR2 SYDVKM. CDR3 length equals 15 residues. Here the CDR3 reads CASSLGSGGTNTQYF. CDR3 nucleotides: TGTGCCAGCAGTTTAGGGTCAGGGGGGACGAATACGCAGTATTTT.

This clone has a handful of counts. The rearrangement uses TRBV7-3 and TRBJ2-1; maybe TRBD2 (5 bases). The CDR3 is 18 amino acids. Trimming pared 2 bases from V and 3 bases from J, leaving 20 bases between. Germline V lookup: CDR1 SGHTA, CDR2 FQGTGA. CDR3 bases: TGTGCCAGCAGCTTACATTCCAGTGTAGGAGGTTTCTACAATGAGCAGTTCTTC. Its translation: CASSLHSSVGGFYNEQFF.

The rearrangement uses TRBV18 and TRBJ2-3, with TRBD1 identical over 7 bases. V gave up 6 bases and J gave up 1 base; unmatched junction bases: 7. The length of the CDR3 is 15 residues. The V gene's germline CDR1 is KGHSH and CDR2 LQKENI. The CDR3 bases are TGTGCCAGCTCCATGGGACAGACTGGCACAGATACGCAGTATTTT. Protein product: CASSMGQTGTDTQYF.

The chain employs TRBV28 and TRBJ2-1; tentatively, D is TRBD1 (6 bases). The germline V and J ends were trimmed by 5 bases and 0 bases, with 14 bases remaining between them. This CDR3 has 16 residues. Germline loops: CDR1 MDHEN, CDR2 SYDVKM. CDR3 DNA sequence: TGTGCCAGCAGTAACCCCAGGGGACCCTCCTACAATGAGCAGTTCTTC. This sequence encodes CASSNPRGPSYNEQFF.

The rearrangement joins TRBV27 to TRBJ1-3; D ambiguous. Germline V lookup: CDR1 MNHEY, CDR2 SMNVEV (reference sequence). This CDR3 has 14 residues. The V end was cut by 1 base, the J end by 8 bases, with 12 bases between. The CDR3 reads CASSLYRGSDTIYF. CDR3 nucleotides: TGTGCCAGCAGTTTATACCGGGGTTCAGACACCATATATTTT.

V usage is TRBV5-6 and J usage is TRBJ2-3, with a weak D call TRBD1 (6 bases). V was cut by 3 bases and J by 1 base, with 15 bases left in between. Germline V gene sequence: CDR1 SGHDT, CDR2 YYEEEE. CDR3 length equals 16 residues. In DNA, the CDR3 is TGTGCCAGCAGCTATTATACAGGGCCGGGCACAGATACGCAGTATTTT. It codes for CASSYYTGPGTDTQYF.

This clone has a single count. V and J are TRBV6-6 and TRBJ1-2; D is uncertain. The V gene's germline CDR1 is MNHNY and CDR2 SVGAGI (reference sequence). Trimming cost V 2 bases and J 4 bases, with 14 bases left between them. The CDR3 is 15 residues long. CDR3 residues: CASSYEPGGSYGYTF. The CDR3 DNA sequence: TGTGCCAGCAGTTACGAACCGGGAGGATCCTATGGCTACACCTTC.

The V and J genes are TRBV3-1 (or the pseudogene TRBV3-2) and TRBJ1-2; 9 nucleotides match TRBD1. The CDR3 consists of 15 residues. Trimming cost V 4 bases and J 5 bases; bases outside gene matches: 8. Germline V lookup: CDR1 LGHDT, CDR2 YNNKEL (reference sequence). For the CDR3, the DNA is TGTGCCAGCAGCCTAAATGCTGACAGGGGGTATGGCTACACCTTC. Protein sequence: CASSLNADRGYGYTF.

This sequence joins TRBV11-2 and TRBJ2-1; 8 bases match TRBD1. The CDR3 contains 13 residues. Germline V gene data show CDR1 as SGHAT and CDR2 as FQNNGV. J was trimmed by 7 bases and V by 3 bases; bases with no gene match: 2. Here the CDR3 reads CASSFRGLNEQFF. Written as DNA, the CDR3 is TGTGCCAGCAGCTTCAGGGGGCTTAATGAGCAGTTCTTC.

The V call is TRBV7-2, the J call TRBJ1-1; a weak D match, TRBD1 (5 bases). CDR1 and CDR2 (germline): SGHTA, FQGNSA. V lost 0 bases to trimming and J lost 4 bases, with 12 bases between them. This CDR3 contains 15 residues. This CDR3 reads CASSLAGGGTTEAFF. The CDR3 DNA follows: TGTGCCAGCAGCTTAGCGGGGGGGGGAACCACTGAAGCTTTCTTT.

The gene calls are TRBV7-2 and TRBJ1-5, with unresolved D. The V end was cut by 1 base, the J end by 11 bases, with 15 bases between. In germline, CDR1 is SGHTA, CDR2 FQGNSA. The CDR3 has 14 residues. The CDR3 DNA is TGTGCCAGCAGCTTAGGAGCAGGAACGAGGGCCCAGCATTTT. Translated, it gives CASSLGAGTRAQHF.

The chain joins TRBV12-1 to TRBJ2-5; the table gives TRBD1 as D, unverified against the DNA. TRBV12-1 is given as a pseudogene. CDR3 size: 16 residues. The CDR3 here is CASSFALRGRQETQYF. DNA of the CDR3: TGTGCCAGCAGCTTTGCCCTACGTGGGCGTCAAGAGACCCAGTACTTC.

V usage is TRBV11-3 and J usage is TRBJ2-7; D remains ambiguous. The V gene lost 5 bases and the J gene lost 2 bases, with 13 bases spanning the gap. The CDR3 is 14 amino acids. The germline CDR1 and CDR2 sequences are SGHNT and YENEEA. CDR3 sequence (DNA): TGTGCCAGCAGCCCCTACGAAAAACCCTACGAGCAGTACTTC. Translation: CASSPYEKPYEQYF. The variable domain in full, completed from reference TRBV11-3 and TRBJ2-7, reads EAGVVQSPRYKIIEKKQPVAFWCNPISGHNTLYWYLQNLGQGPELLIRYENEEAVDDSQLPKDRFSAERLKGVDSTLKIQPAELGDSAVYLCASSPYEKPYEQYFGPGTRLTVT.

The gene calls are TRBV6-4 and TRBJ2-1; TRBD2 matches 10 bases. With V trimmed by 4 bases and J by 5 bases, 5 bases remained unmatched. Germline-derived CDR1 and CDR2 are MRHNA and SNTAGT. The CDR3 totals 15 residues. Written as DNA, the CDR3 is TGTGCCAGCAGTGTTGCTAGCGGGAGAGACAATGAGCAGTTCTTC. This encodes CASSVASGRDNEQFF.